The next 15 T cell receptor beta chains were all read from a single sample in a study of T cell responses to AZD1222 COVID-19 vaccine. Produced via immunoSEQ multiplex PCR; TCRdb's table is partial and in-frame only. In the table there are 60,000 or so clones, approximately 80% of which are singletons. The sample consisted of peripheral blood, taken on day 0 of AZD1222 vaccination. The receptors derive from an adult in good health.

The chain uses TRBV6-5 and TRBJ1-2; D is perhaps TRBD1 (5 bases). The V gene's germline CDR1 is MNHEY and CDR2 SVGAGI. CDR3 size: 14 residues. Trimming took off 10 bases at V and 3 bases at J, with 18 bases between the two ends. CDR3: CATSRAGNDYGYTF. The DNA for the CDR3 is TGTGCCACGTCCCGGGCAGGGAACGACTATGGCTACACCTTC.

The chain has TRBV15 and TRBJ1-5; tentatively, D is TRBD1 (6 bases). This CDR3 has 15 residues. The germline V gene has CDR1 LNHNV and CDR2 YYDKDF (reference sequence). Trimming removed 1 base from V and 7 bases from J, with 14 bases in between. The CDR3 DNA reads as TGTGCCACCAGCAGAGCCAAGGGGGGGTGGCAGCCCCAGCATTTT. Amino acid sequence: CATSRAKGGWQPQHF.

The chain uses TRBV28 and TRBJ1-5, with 7 nucleotides matching TRBD1. CDR1 is MDHEN and CDR2 is SYDVKM in the germline V gene. There are 16 residues in the CDR3. The trim removed 4 bases at V and 3 bases at J, leaving 9 bases unmatched. The CDR3 is CASSSSGGAYNQPQHF. The CDR3 DNA is TGTGCCAGCAGTTCCTCAGGGGGGGCCTACAATCAGCCCCAGCATTTT.

The V and J genes are TRBV4-3 and TRBJ1-2; no definite D call. CDR1 and CDR2 from the germline V gene are LGHNA and YSLEER. Between the trimmed V and J ends, which lost 0 bases and 5 bases, there was a span of 13 bases. The CDR3 is made up of 15 amino acids. CDR3 region: CASSQDAVGPYGYTF. The CDR3, as DNA: TGCGCCAGCAGCCAAGACGCAGTCGGGCCATATGGCTACACCTTC.

The gene calls are TRBV28 and TRBJ1-2; D is uncertain. The V gene lost 5 bases and the J gene lost 0 bases, with 10 bases spanning the gap. The CDR3 runs to 14 residues. Germline CDR1 reads MDHEN; CDR2 reads SYDVKM. CDR3 amino acids: CASSPGWTNYGYTF. The DNA of the CDR3 is TGTGCCAGCAGTCCCGGGTGGACTAACTATGGCTACACCTTC.

V usage is TRBV3-1 (or the pseudogene TRBV3-2) and J usage is TRBJ1-1; TRBD1 matches 8 bases. CDR1 and CDR2 (germline): LGHDT, YNNKEL (reference sequence). The junction had 7 bases not matched to a gene; V was cut back by 1 base and J by 3 bases. This CDR3 has 16 amino acids. CDR3 DNA sequence: TGTGCCAGCAGCCAAGGGGCAGGGGGCGCGTACACTGAAGCTTTCTTT. Translation gives CASSQGAGGAYTEAFF.

The V call is TRBV18, the J call TRBJ1-2; tentatively, D is TRBD1 (5 bases). Deletions cut 4 bases from V and 4 bases from J, with 10 bases between. CDR1 is KGHSH and CDR2 is LQKENI in the germline V gene. There are 13 residues in the CDR3. CDR3 protein: CASSQDRSYGYTF. CDR3 sequence (DNA): TGTGCCAGCTCACAAGACAGAAGCTATGGCTACACCTTC.

The rearrangement uses TRBV11-1 and TRBJ1-3; D call uncertain. The CDR3 is made up of 14 amino acids. Trimming took off 4 bases at V and 4 bases at J, with 11 bases between the two ends. From germline, CDR1 is SGHAT and CDR2 FQDESV (reference sequence). In DNA, the CDR3 is TGTGCCAGCAGCTCCCGAGGAACGGGAAACACCATATATTTT. This sequence encodes CASSSRGTGNTIYF.

The chain couples TRBV3-1 (or the pseudogene TRBV3-2) to TRBJ1-2; a possible D gene is TRBD1 (6 bases). The CDR3 is 15 residues long. The V and J ends lost 2 bases and 1 base respectively, with 11 bases between them. CDR1 LGHDT and CDR2 YNNKEL come from the germline V gene (reference sequence). This CDR3 reads CASSQRDTNNYGYTF. In DNA form, the CDR3 reads TGTGCCAGCAGCCAACGGGACACTAATAACTATGGCTACACCTTC.

This clone has only one observation. The V and J genes are TRBV7-9 and TRBJ1-2; D is possibly TRBD1 (5 bases). CDR1 is SEHNR and CDR2 is FQNEAQ in the germline V gene (reference sequence). The CDR3 is 12 amino acids. The V gene lost 5 bases and the J gene lost 8 bases, with 12 bases spanning the gap. CDR3 in amino acids: CASSPRVGGYTF. The CDR3 nucleotides are TGTGCCAGCAGCCCCAGGGTGGGGGGCTACACCTTC.

This CDR3 is CASRVVTNTGELFF. The CDR3 bases are TGTGCCAGTAGGGTGGTTACCAACACCGGGGAGCTGTTTTTT. The chain links TRBV19 to TRBJ2-2; D gene unclear. Germline V gene lookup returns CDR1 LNHDA and CDR2 SQIVND (reference sequence). The CDR3 has 14 residues. V gave up 6 bases and J gave up 2 bases, with 10 bases separating them. Supplemented by reference TRBV19 and TRBJ2-2, the full variable domain reads DGGITQSPKYLFRKEGQNVTLSCEQNLNHDAMYWYRQDPGQGLRLIYYSQIVNDFQKGDIAEGYSVSREKKESFPLTVTSAQKNPTAFYLCASRVVTNTGELFFGEGSRLTVL.

A few counts support this clone. The rearrangement joins TRBV19 to TRBJ1-6; D is possibly TRBD1 (6 bases). The V gene's germline CDR1 is LNHDA and CDR2 SQIVND (reference sequence). The CDR3 runs to 16 residues. The V end was cut by 3 bases, the J end by 3 bases, with 12 bases between. CDR3 loop: CASSIGGQFYNSPLHF. DNA of the CDR3: TGTGCCAGTAGTATTGGTGGACAGTTCTATAATTCACCCCTCCACTTT.

The V call is TRBV11-3, the J call TRBJ1-5; D remains ambiguous. Germline loops: CDR1 SGHNT, CDR2 YENEEA. The CDR3 length is 13 residues. The ends were cut back, 3 bases at V and 7 bases at J, with 10 bases in the middle. DNA for the CDR3: TGTGCCAGCAGCTTGCAGGAGGGACAGCCCCAGCATTTT. Translation: CASSLQEGQPQHF.

V is TRBV19 and J is TRBJ1-2; D uncertain. The V end lost 3 bases, the J end lost 1 base, and 15 bases lay between the germline ends. CDR3 length equals 16 residues. Per germline, CDR1 LNHDA and CDR2 SQIVND (reference sequence). The CDR3 DNA reads TGTGCCAGTAGTATTCTCGCCAGAAGACATAACTATGGCTACACCTTC. Translation: CASSILARRHNYGYTF.

The V and J genes are TRBV4-3 and TRBJ1-6; 9 positions match TRBD1. V was clipped by 4 bases and J by 11 bases; unmatched bases: 9. The CDR3 is made up of 15 amino acids. Germline V gene data show CDR1 as LGHNA and CDR2 as YSLEER. The CDR3 here is CASSRKPGQGPPLHF. The CDR3 nucleotides read TGCGCCAGCAGCCGGAAGCCGGGACAGGGCCCACCCCTCCACTTT.